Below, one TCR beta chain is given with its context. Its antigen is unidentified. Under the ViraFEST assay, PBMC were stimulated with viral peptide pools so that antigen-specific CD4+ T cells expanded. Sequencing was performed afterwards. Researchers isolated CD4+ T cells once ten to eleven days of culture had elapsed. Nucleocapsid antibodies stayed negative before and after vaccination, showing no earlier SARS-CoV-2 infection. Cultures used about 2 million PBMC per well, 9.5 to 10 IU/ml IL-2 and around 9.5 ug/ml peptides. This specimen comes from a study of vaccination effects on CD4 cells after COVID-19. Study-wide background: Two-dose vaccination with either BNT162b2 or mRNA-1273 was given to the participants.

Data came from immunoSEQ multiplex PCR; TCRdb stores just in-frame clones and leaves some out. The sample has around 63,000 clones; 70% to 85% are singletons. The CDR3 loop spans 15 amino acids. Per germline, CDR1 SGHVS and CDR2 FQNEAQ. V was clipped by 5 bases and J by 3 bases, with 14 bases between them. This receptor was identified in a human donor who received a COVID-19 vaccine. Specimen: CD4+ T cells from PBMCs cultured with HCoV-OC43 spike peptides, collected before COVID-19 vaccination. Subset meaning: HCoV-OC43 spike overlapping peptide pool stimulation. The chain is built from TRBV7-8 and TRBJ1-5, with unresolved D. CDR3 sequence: CASSARRVSNQPQHF. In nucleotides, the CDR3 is TGTGCCAGCAGCGCCCGAAGGGTTTCCAATCAGCCCCAGCATTTT.